The 5 T cell receptor beta chains presented below share a single source sample, sequenced in a study of blood T cell repertoires in COVID-19. Using immunoSEQ multiplex PCR, the repertoire was profiled, and TCRdb retains in-frame clones only, with some absent. The sample yields about 81,000 clones, 80% to 90% seen once. Sequencing used peripheral blood. The source of these receptors is a woman older than 75 with acute or convalescent COVID-19.

V is TRBV4-2 and J is TRBJ1-1, with 8 nucleotides matching TRBD1. The CDR3 covers 13 residues. V shed 6 bases, J shed 1 base, and the junction held 1 base outside the gene matches. In germline, CDR1 is LGHNA, CDR2 YNFKEQ. CDR3 residues: CASRGQANTEAFF. The CDR3 coding sequence is TGTGCCAGCAGGGGACAGGCGAACACTGAAGCTTTCTTT.

The chain carries TRBV10-3 and TRBJ1-2; D is undetermined. The CDR3 length is 15 residues. Germline-derived CDR1 and CDR2 are ENHRY and SYGVKD. V was cut by 5 bases and J by 0 bases, with 13 bases left in between. The CDR3 loop reads CAISPGGTANYGYTF. The CDR3 DNA reads as TGTGCCATCAGTCCAGGTGGTACAGCTAACTATGGCTACACCTTC.

The chain recombines TRBV29-1 with TRBJ2-1, with D possibly being TRBD2 (5 bases). CDR3 size: 11 residues. Germline V CDR1 and CDR2: SQVTM, ANQGSEA. The germline V and J ends were trimmed by 1 base and 10 bases, with 8 bases remaining between them. The CDR3 DNA reads as TGCAGCGTTGAAGGTGGGAGAGAGCAGTTCTTC. Its translation: CSVEGGREQFF.

The chain has TRBV2 and TRBJ2-2; 7 bases map to TRBD2. From germline, CDR1 is SNHLY and CDR2 FYNNEI. The CDR3 loop spans 15 amino acids. After removal of 5 bases from V and 2 bases from J, the junction contained 5 bases not matched to a gene. The CDR3 DNA reads TGTGCCAGCAGTATAGCGGGCATTAACACCGGGGAGCTGTTTTTT. As protein: CASSIAGINTGELFF.

The V call is TRBV9, the J call TRBJ1-2; 10 bases agree with TRBD1. The CDR3 has 15 residues. The V and J ends lost 3 bases and 4 bases, in that order; junction bases with no gene match: 6. Germline lookup yields CDR1 SGDLS and CDR2 YYNGEE. The CDR3 DNA follows: TGTGCCAGCAGCGCCCAGACAGGGGGCCTCTATGGCTACACCTTC. Translating gives CASSAQTGGLYGYTF.